Sequencing of this T cell receptor beta chain was carried out in a study of OX40 agonist ivuxolimab in advanced cancers. Study-level findings and limits: Among some nonresponders, normalized T-cell clonal expansion was also low.

Germline V gene data show CDR1 as MNHNY and CDR2 as SVGAGI (reference sequence). J was trimmed by 3 bases and V by 6 bases; bases with no gene match: 4. CDR3 length: 14 residues. Data came from immunoSEQ multiplex PCR; TCRdb stores just in-frame clones and leaves some out. The sample comprises tens of thousands of clones, roughly 91% of which are singletons, and approximately 2.5% rests with the top ten. This clone was counted once. The antigen is undetermined. The sample was CD4+ or CD8+ T cells sorted from blood, taken in a trial of the OX40 agonist ivuxolimab. The origin of this receptor is an adult with an advanced solid tumor such as melanoma, head and neck, liver or kidney cancer. This sequence joins TRBV6-6 and TRBJ2-7, with TRBD1 matching 11 bases. DNA for the CDR3: TGTGCCAGCAGCAGGACAGGGGGCGGCTACGAGCAGTACTTC. This sequence encodes CASSRTGGGYEQYF.